This T cell receptor beta chain is drawn from a study of cytomegalovirus exposure and HLA in healthy donors. This CDR3 spans 15 amino acids. The V and J ends lost 7 bases and 5 bases respectively, with 20 bases between them. Germline V gene data show CDR1 as LNHNV and CDR2 as YYDKDF (reference sequence). The table came from immunoSEQ multiplex PCR; TCRdb's copy has only in-frame clones and leaves some out. Among over 150,000 clones listed, around 81% were seen once. This TCR was sampled from a woman aged 18-29 years in good health and CMV-seropositive. The sample consisted of PBMCs. The chain recombines TRBV15 with TRBJ2-5, with D perhaps TRBD2 (6 bases). The CDR3 protein is CATTQTSGSGETQYF. The CDR3 coding sequence is TGTGCCACCACCCAGACCTCCGGGAGTGGGGAGACCCAGTACTTC.